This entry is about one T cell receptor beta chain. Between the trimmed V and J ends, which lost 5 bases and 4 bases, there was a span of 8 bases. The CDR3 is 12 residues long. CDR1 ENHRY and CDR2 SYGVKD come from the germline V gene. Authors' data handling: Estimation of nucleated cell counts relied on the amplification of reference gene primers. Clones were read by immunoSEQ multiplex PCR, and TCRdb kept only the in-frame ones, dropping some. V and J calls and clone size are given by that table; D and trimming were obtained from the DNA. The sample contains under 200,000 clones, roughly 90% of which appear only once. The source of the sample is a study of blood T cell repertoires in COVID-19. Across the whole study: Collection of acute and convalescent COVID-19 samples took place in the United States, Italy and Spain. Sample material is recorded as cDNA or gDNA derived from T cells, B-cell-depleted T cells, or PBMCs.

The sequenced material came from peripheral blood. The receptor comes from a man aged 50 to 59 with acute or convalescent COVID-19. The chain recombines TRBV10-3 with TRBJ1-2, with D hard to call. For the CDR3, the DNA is TGTGCCATCAGTCCCAGATCCTATGGCTACACCTTC. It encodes CAISPRSYGYTF.